The 4 T cell receptor beta chains below come from one sample, sequenced in a study of T cells in Graves' hyperthyroidism and ophthalmopathy. Amplification of TCR beta CDR3 regions was performed using RNA transcripts as template. TCR CDR3 underwent first-round RT-PCR with the HTBI primer set. TCRdb reprocessed the multiplex PCR reads via MiXCR and lists one record per CDR3 protein. The table lists roughly 98,000 distinct CDR3 sequences, 35% to 50% of them singletons. The source material was peripheral blood or thyroid tissue (not recorded which). The receptors come from a woman aged 25-40 years with Graves' hyperthyroidism.

This clonotype has at least ten counts. The V call is TRBV29-1, the J call TRBJ1-2; 7 nucleotides line up with TRBD1. The CDR3 length is 13 residues. From germline, CDR1 is SQVTM and CDR2 ANQGSEA. V was clipped by 7 bases and J by 3 bases; unmatched bases: 8. The CDR3 nucleotides are TGCAGCGCCTACAGGGGTTGGGACTATGGCTACACCTTC. This sequence encodes CSAYRGWDYGYTF.

This clonotype was seen many times. The J gene is TRBJ1-1, the V gene TRBV12-3 or TRBV12-4; a possible D gene is TRBD1 (5 bases). Trimming removed 6 bases from V and 6 bases from J, with 17 bases in between. The CDR3 is made up of 14 amino acids. The CDR3 region has the DNA TGTGCCAGCAGAGCGGGCCGGGGGTCCGCTGAAGCTTTCTTT. It translates to CASRAGRGSAEAFF.

This clonotype came up once. The chain employs TRBV12-3 or TRBV12-4 and TRBJ2-7, with TRBD1 matching over 10 bases. CDR3 length: 15 residues. Germline trimming cut 5 bases from V and 2 bases from J; bases unmatched to any gene: 6. CDR3 in DNA: TGTGCCAGCAGTGGGGACAGGGGAAGGGCCTACGAGCAGTACTTC. Its protein product is CASSGDRGRAYEQYF.

This clonotype has a count of ten or more. The chain links TRBV10-3 to TRBJ1-1, with TRBD1 matching 7 bases. After removal of 0 bases from V and 3 bases from J, the junction contained 7 bases not matched to a gene. This CDR3 comprises 16 residues. Germline CDR1 reads ENHRY; CDR2 reads SYGVKD. The CDR3 is CAISESTGRGDTEAFF. The CDR3 nucleotides are TGTGCCATCAGTGAGTCGACAGGGAGGGGGGACACTGAAGCTTTCTTT.